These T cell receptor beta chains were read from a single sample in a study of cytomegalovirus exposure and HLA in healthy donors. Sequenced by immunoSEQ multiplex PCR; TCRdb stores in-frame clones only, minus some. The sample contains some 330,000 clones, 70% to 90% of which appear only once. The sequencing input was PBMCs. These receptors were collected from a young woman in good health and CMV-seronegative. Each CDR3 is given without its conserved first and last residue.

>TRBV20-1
SGTGGAELF
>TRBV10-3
AISESRTGGAF
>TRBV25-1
ASSEIGGGTSGSDTQY
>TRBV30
AWKREGAADTQY
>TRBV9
ASSVDLAGVAGELF
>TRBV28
ASSFSGNYGYT
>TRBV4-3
ASSQVWAGNQPQH
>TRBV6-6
ASSYLVDRNYGYT
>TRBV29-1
SVERRAPADTQY
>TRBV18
ASSPRRVLDNEKLF
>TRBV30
AWSVLGLAGTSMNTGELF
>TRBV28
ASSPSGPDTQY
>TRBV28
ASSPGTGREKLF
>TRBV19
ASSEGGGSEKLF
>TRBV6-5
ASFRDTGELF
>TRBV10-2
ASSLPLSYEQY
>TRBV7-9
ASSRDATQGLGGYT
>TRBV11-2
ASSLGLAAYNEQF
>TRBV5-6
ASSFGQGDTGELF
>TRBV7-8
ASSLVPAGQF
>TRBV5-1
ASSLGGSVNYEQY
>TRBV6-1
ASRGGTSTYEQF
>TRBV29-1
SVVRGGSTDTQY
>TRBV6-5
ASRRQGPDTQY
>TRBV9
ASSVFGAALTDTQY
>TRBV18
ASSPPAGGGSYEQY
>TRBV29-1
SVERTGTEQF
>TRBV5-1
ASSLIDEQY
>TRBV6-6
ASRTGGNSNQPQH
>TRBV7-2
ASSLTWERGYT
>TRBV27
ASSLSRGSYEQY
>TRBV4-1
ASSQVQVGYEQY
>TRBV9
ASSVGAPEAYEQY